These 20 T cell receptor beta chains share one sample of origin, sequenced in a study of cytomegalovirus exposure and HLA in healthy donors. Profiling relied on immunoSEQ multiplex PCR, and the TCRdb table lists in-frame clones only, not all of them. The table includes about 350,000 clones, roughly 90% detected once. Sequencing input: PBMCs. The receptors come from a woman in her twenties or thirties in good health and CMV-seropositive.

The chain carries TRBV5-1 and TRBJ2-7; no clear D. Germline CDR1 SGHRS, CDR2 YFSETQ. Trimming removed 4 bases at V and 2 bases at J, with 10 bases between. The length of the CDR3 is 13 residues. CDR3 nucleotide sequence: TGCGCCAGCAGCCCTGGACGGACCTACGAGCAGTACTTC. It codes for CASSPGRTYEQYF.

V gene TRBV6-1 combines with J gene TRBJ2-2; D ambiguous. Trimming shortened V by 4 bases and J by 0 bases, and 9 bases separated the two germline ends. CDR3 size: 15 residues. From germline, CDR1 is MNHNS and CDR2 SASEGT. The CDR3 is CASSGGRTNTGELFF. The CDR3 DNA sequence: TGTGCCAGCAGTGGTGGCAGGACGAACACCGGGGAGCTGTTTTTT.

The J gene is TRBJ2-7, the V gene TRBV7-9; no reliable D call. CDR1 and CDR2 (germline): SEHNR, FQNEAQ (reference sequence). The CDR3 is made up of 14 amino acids. The V end lost 3 bases, the J end lost 1 base, and 10 bases lay between the germline ends. CDR3 sequence reads: CASSFLASSYEQYF. The DNA of the CDR3 is TGTGCCAGCAGCTTTCTGGCCAGTTCCTACGAGCAGTACTTC.

V usage is TRBV28 and J usage is TRBJ2-1; TRBD2 matches 7 bases. Germline values: CDR1 MDHEN, CDR2 SYDVKM. Unmatched junction bases numbered 8, after V lost 6 bases and J lost 6 bases. The CDR3 covers 14 residues. CDR3 sequence (DNA): TGTGCCAGCAGCCACGGCCGGGGGGTCAATGAGCAGTTCTTC. Translated: CASSHGRGVNEQFF.

The chain uses TRBV5-1 and TRBJ2-3; the D gene is possibly TRBD2 (5 bases). CDR1 is SGHRS and CDR2 is YFSETQ in the germline V gene. This CDR3 region has 15 residues. Trimming left V 5 bases short and J 0 bases short, with 13 bases between. CDR3 sequence: CASSSFSASTDTQYF. DNA for the CDR3: TGCGCCAGCAGTTCCTTTAGCGCTAGCACAGATACGCAGTATTTT.

The chain couples TRBV5-1 to TRBJ2-2; either TRBD1 or TRBD2 may supply D (6 bases each). Between the trimmed V and J ends, which lost 0 bases and 6 bases, there was a span of 15 bases. The CDR3 has 16 amino acids. Germline V gene sequence: CDR1 SGHRS, CDR2 YFSETQ. CDR3 amino acids: CASSLAGGGLSGELFF. The CDR3 DNA follows: TGCGCCAGCAGCTTGGCCGGGGGCGGTCTCTCCGGGGAGCTGTTTTTT.

Here the CDR3 DNA reads TGTGCCAGCAGGGGGACTAGCGGGAGCCGTGAGCAGTTCTTC. It codes for CASRGTSGSREQFF. V usage is TRBV2 and J usage is TRBJ2-1, with 14 bases fitting TRBD2. This CDR3 is built from 14 residues. CDR1 SNHLY and CDR2 FYNNEI come from the germline V gene. V lost 6 bases, J lost 9 bases, and 4 bases stayed unmatched.

The chain is built from TRBV28 and TRBJ2-2; 10 positions agree with TRBD2. Germline V lookup: CDR1 MDHEN, CDR2 SYDVKM. V lost 5 bases and J lost 1; bases outside the gene matches: 4. The CDR3 covers 16 residues. The CDR3 region has the DNA TGTGCCAGCAGTCAGACTAGCGGGTGGAACACCGGGGAGCTGTTTTTT. Encoded protein: CASSQTSGWNTGELFF.

This chain uses TRBV4-2 with TRBJ2-3; the D is unclear. CDR1 and CDR2 (germline): LGHNA, YNFKEQ. The CDR3 is 15 amino acids. Trimming stripped 0 bases from V and 2 bases from J, with 9 bases between. The chain's CDR3 is CASSQDGATTDTQYF. The CDR3 DNA follows: TGTGCCAGCAGCCAAGATGGAGCGACCACAGATACGCAGTATTTT.

In its sample, this clone was seen a few times. The V call is TRBV4-1, the J call TRBJ2-4; D perhaps matches TRBD2 (5 bases). The germline V and J ends were trimmed by 1 base and 6 bases, with 13 bases remaining between them. CDR1 and CDR2 (germline): MGHRA, YSYEKL. The CDR3 length is 15 residues. This chain's CDR3 is CASSQGNGGLNIQYF. Written as DNA, the CDR3 is TGCGCCAGCAGCCAAGGCAACGGCGGACTAAACATTCAGTACTTC.

The V gene is TRBV2, the J gene TRBJ1-2, with a tentative D call TRBD1 (6 bases). Per the germline V gene, CDR1 is SNHLY and CDR2 is FYNNEI. Trimming pared 7 bases from V and 7 bases from J, leaving 13 bases between. The CDR3 runs to 12 residues. The CDR3 here is CASTIQGGGYTF. The CDR3 DNA follows: TGTGCCAGCACTATACAGGGTGGTGGCTACACCTTC.

The J gene is TRBJ1-4, the V gene TRBV5-1, with D perhaps matching TRBD1 (6 bases). Trimming stripped 1 base from V and 2 bases from J, with 9 bases between. Germline V gene lookup returns CDR1 SGHRS and CDR2 YFSETQ. This CDR3 is 15 amino acids long. CDR3 sequence: CASSLTGLTNEKLFF. CDR3 in DNA: TGCGCCAGCAGCTTGACAGGGCTGACTAATGAAAAACTGTTTTTT.

The chain joins TRBV7-3 to TRBJ1-1, with D unclear. The CDR3 spans 12 residues. CDR1 is SGHTA and CDR2 is FQGTGA in the germline V gene. The V gene lost 5 bases and the J gene lost 4 bases, with 8 bases spanning the gap. CDR3 protein: CASSPSGTEAFF. Here the CDR3 DNA reads TGTGCCAGCAGCCCTAGTGGCACTGAAGCTTTCTTT.

The CDR3 loop reads CASSWTLMNTEAFF. The CDR3 DNA follows: TGTGCCAGCAGTTGGACTCTCATGAACACTGAAGCTTTCTTT. The rearrangement uses TRBV6-5 and TRBJ1-1; D unclear. Per the germline V gene, CDR1 is MNHEY and CDR2 is SVGAGI. The CDR3 totals 14 residues. The V end was cut by 4 bases, the J end by 0 bases, with 9 bases between.

This chain joins TRBV4-3 and TRBJ1-1; no definite D call. Trimming removed 0 bases from V and 0 bases from J, with 23 bases in between. Per the germline V gene, CDR1 is LGHNA and CDR2 is YSLEER. This CDR3 has 20 residues. CDR3 region: CASSQDLGPGTANMNTEAFF. In DNA, the CDR3 is TGCGCCAGCAGCCAAGATCTGGGCCCCGGAACAGCCAACATGAACACTGAAGCTTTCTTT.

The rearrangement joins TRBV9 to TRBJ1-1, with TRBD1 as a possible D gene (5 bases). V shed 2 bases and J shed 4 bases, with 15 bases lying between them. The germline gives CDR1 SGDLS, CDR2 YYNGEE. CDR3 size: 15 residues. CDR3 sequence reads: CASSVVGSGGTEAFF. CDR3 DNA: TGTGCCAGCAGCGTGGTTGGGTCGGGGGGCACTGAAGCTTTCTTT.

This chain links TRBV11-3 with TRBJ2-3, with D unclear. The CDR3 runs 15 residues. V lost 0 bases and J lost 0, with 7 bases in between. CDR1 is SGHNT, CDR2 YENEEA, per germline. This CDR3 is CASSLDFLSTDTQYF. The CDR3 region has the DNA TGTGCCAGCAGCTTAGATTTCTTGAGCACAGATACGCAGTATTTT.

The V gene is TRBV27, the J gene TRBJ2-3; 16 bases map to TRBD2. The CDR3 is made up of 19 amino acids. Losses at the gene ends were 4 bases for V and 1 base for J; bases not matched to a gene: 8. Per the germline V gene, CDR1 is MNHEY and CDR2 is SMNVEV (reference sequence). CDR3 in DNA: TGTGCCAGCAGTTCGCTGGGACTAGCGGGAGGGCCCCGCACAGATACGCAGTATTTT. It yields the protein CASSSLGLAGGPRTDTQYF.

This chain connects TRBV28 to TRBJ1-1; D not resolved. CDR1 is MDHEN, CDR2 SYDVKM, per germline. This CDR3 is 11 amino acids long. Deletions cut 7 bases from V and 2 bases from J, with 5 bases between. CDR3 coding DNA: TGTGCCAGCAAGGTTAACACTGAAGCTTTCTTT. Translating it yields CASKVNTEAFF.

The chain joins TRBV29-1 to TRBJ2-1; unclear D gene. The CDR3 has 15 residues. The germline gives CDR1 SQVTM, CDR2 ANQGSEA. Trimming took off 5 bases at V and 0 bases at J, with 14 bases between the two ends. For the CDR3, the DNA is TGCAGCGTTCTTCGACCTTCGAGCTCCTACAATGAGCAGTTCTTC. Protein: CSVLRPSSSYNEQFF.